This entry is about one T cell receptor beta chain. Its antigen is still unknown. Treatment defined: roughly 11-day PBMC culture with coronavirus spike peptide pools or control peptides (ViraFEST assay). The sample originates from a study of vaccination and CD4 T cells after COVID-19. Oncomine TCR Beta short-read sequencing was applied to DNA from cultured CD4+ T cells. TCRdb used MiXCR to reprocess the PCR reads, holding one entry per CDR3 protein. The sample holds 11,000 to 15,000 distinct CDR3 sequences, around 59% seen once. Findings and limits, study-wide: In convalescent patients, a median roughly 86% of reactive clones appeared only post-vaccination.

V dropped 5 bases and J dropped 2 bases, with 15 bases sitting between them. The germline CDR1 and CDR2 sequences are SGHAT and FQNNGV. CDR3 length: 15 residues. The J gene is TRBJ1-2, the V gene TRBV11-2; D gene ambiguous. The sequenced sample was CD4+ T cells from blood, cultured in vitro. The receptor comes from a human donor who had recovered from COVID-19. CDR3 DNA: TGTGCCAGCAGCCCATCGGCCAGTTACAACTATGGCTACACCTTC. This gives the protein CASSPSASYNYGYTF.